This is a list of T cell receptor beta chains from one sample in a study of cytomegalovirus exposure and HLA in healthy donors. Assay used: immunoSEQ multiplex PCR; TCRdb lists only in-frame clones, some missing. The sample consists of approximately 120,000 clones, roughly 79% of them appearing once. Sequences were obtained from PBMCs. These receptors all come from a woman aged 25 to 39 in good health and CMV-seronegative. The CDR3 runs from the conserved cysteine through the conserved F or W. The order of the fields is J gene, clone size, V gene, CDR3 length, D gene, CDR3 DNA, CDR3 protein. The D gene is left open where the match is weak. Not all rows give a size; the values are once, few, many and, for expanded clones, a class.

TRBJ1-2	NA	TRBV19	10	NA	TGTGCCAGCTATTTAGCGGGCTACACCTTC	CASYLAGYTF
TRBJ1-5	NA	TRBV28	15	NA	TGTGCCATCATACAGGGAACCGATAGCAATCAGCCCCAGCATTTT	CAIIQGTDSNQPQHF
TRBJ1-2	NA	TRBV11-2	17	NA	TGTGCCAGCAGCTTATTGGGGCAGGGTAAAACCGGGTATGGCTACACCTTC	CASSLLGQGKTGYGYTF
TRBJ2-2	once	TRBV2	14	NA	TGTGCCACAAAACAAGAGGTGAACACCGGGGAGCTGTTTTTT	CATKQEVNTGELFF
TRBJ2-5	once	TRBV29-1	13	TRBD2	TGCAGCTGCCGAGGGGCGGGAGTAGAGACCCAGTACTTC	CSCRGAGVETQYF
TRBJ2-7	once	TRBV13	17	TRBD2	TGTGCCAGCAGCTTACGGACTAGCGGGAGCCGGGTATACGAGCAGTACTTC	CASSLRTSGSRVYEQYF
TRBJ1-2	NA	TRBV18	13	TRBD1	TGTGCCAGCTCACGGGGACAGCCTGGGGGCTACACCTTC	CASSRGQPGGYTF
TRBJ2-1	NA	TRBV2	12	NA	TGTGCCAGCAGGCCCCAGGGTAATGAGCAGTTCTTC	CASRPQGNEQFF
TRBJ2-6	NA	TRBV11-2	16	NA	TGTGCCAGCAGCTCAATTACAGGGACTGGGGCCAACGTCCTGACTTTC	CASSSITGTGANVLTF
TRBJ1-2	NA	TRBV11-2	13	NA	TGTGCCAGCAGGAACCATGCTGGGGCAGGAGCCACCTTC	CASRNHAGAGATF
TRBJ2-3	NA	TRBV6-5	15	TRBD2	TGTGCCAGCACTGCAGCGGGAGGGCCCCCAGATACGCAGTATTTT	CASTAAGGPPDTQYF
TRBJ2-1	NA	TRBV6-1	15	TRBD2	TGTGCCAGCGGGGTTAGCGGGAGTGGCCACAATGAGCAGTTCTTC	CASGVSGSGHNEQFF
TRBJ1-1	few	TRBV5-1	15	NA	TGCGCCAGCAGCTTAGAGGGCACGGGGAACACTGAAGCTTTCTTT	CASSLEGTGNTEAFF
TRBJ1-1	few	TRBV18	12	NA	TGTGCCAGCTCTCGCAGGAACACTGAAGCTTTCTTT	CASSRRNTEAFF
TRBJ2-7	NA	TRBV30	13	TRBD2	TGTGCCTGGAGCCCGGGAGGAGAGTGGGAGCAGTACTTC	CAWSPGGEWEQYF
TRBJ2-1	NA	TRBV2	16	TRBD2	TGTGCCAGACTAGCGGGTAAGACAAGCTCCTACAATGAGCAGTTCTTC	CARLAGKTSSYNEQFF
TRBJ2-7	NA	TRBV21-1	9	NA	TGTGCCAGCGTCTATACGCAGTACTTC	CASVYTQYF
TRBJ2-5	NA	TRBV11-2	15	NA	TGTGCCAGCACCCCCCAGGGAGGATGGGGAGAGACCCAGTACTTC	CASTPQGGWGETQYF
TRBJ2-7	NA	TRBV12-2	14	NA	TGTGCAAGTCGCTTTCTAGCGGGAGGGGGCGAGCAGTACTTC	CASRFLAGGGEQYF
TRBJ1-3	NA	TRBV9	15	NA	TGTGCCAGCAGCACCCAGGCCACCTCTGGAAACACCATATATTTT	CASSTQATSGNTIYF
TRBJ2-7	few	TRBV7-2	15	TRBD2	TGTGCCAGCAGCTTTAGCGGGAGCGAATCCTACGAGCAGTACTTC	CASSFSGSESYEQYF
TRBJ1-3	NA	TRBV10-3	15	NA	TGTGCCATCAGCGACGGACAGAATTCTGGAAACACCATATATTTT	CAISDGQNSGNTIYF
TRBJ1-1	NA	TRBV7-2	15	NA	TGTGCCAGCAGCTTAGAAGCGGCTATGAACACTGAAGCTTTCTTT	CASSLEAAMNTEAFF
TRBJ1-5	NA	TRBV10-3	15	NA	TGTGCCATCAGCGGCAGCGGTCATAGCAATCAGCCCCAGCATTTT	CAISGSGHSNQPQHF
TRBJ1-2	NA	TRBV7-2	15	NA	TGTGCCAGCAGCTTAGCGGGCACCACAACCTATGGCTACACCTTC	CASSLAGTTTYGYTF
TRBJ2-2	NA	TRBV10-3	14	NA	TGTGCCGCGTCGGGGCGGGAGAACACCGGGGAGCTGTTTTTT	CAASGRENTGELFF
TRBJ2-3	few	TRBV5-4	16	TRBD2	TGTGCCAGCAGTTCGGACCTAGCGGTTAGCACAGATACGCAGTATTTT	CASSSDLAVSTDTQYF
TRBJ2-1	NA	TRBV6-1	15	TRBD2	TGTGCCAGCAGATCCGGGACTAGCGGGTACAATGAGCAGTTCTTC	CASRSGTSGYNEQFF
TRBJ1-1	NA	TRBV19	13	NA	TGTGCCAGTAGTACGGGACTGCCCACTGAAGCTTTCTTT	CASSTGLPTEAFF
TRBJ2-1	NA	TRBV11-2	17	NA	TGTGCCAGCAGGCAAATTCCGCCTAGCGCTCCGGAAAATGAGCAGTTCTTC	CASRQIPPSAPENEQFF
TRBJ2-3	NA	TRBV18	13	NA	TGTGCCAGCTCGCGGGACAGCACAGATACGCAGTATTTT	CASSRDSTDTQYF
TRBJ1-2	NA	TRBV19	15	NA	TGTGCCAGTAGTAGTCCGGGGGAGGGATACTATGGCTACACCTTC	CASSSPGEGYYGYTF
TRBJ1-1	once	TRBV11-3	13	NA	TGTGCCAGCAGCTATGGGGGCGAGACTGAAGCTTTCTTT	CASSYGGETEAFF
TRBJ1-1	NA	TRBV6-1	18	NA	TGTGCCAGCAGTGTTTCCTCCAGGGTCCCCGAAGGATGGACTGAAGCTTTCTTT	CASSVSSRVPEGWTEAFF
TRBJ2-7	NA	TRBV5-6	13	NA	TGTGCCAGCAGCTTGGGGAGTATGTACGAGCAGTACTTC	CASSLGSMYEQYF
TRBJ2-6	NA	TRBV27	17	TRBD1	TGTGCCAGCAGTTCCAGGGACAGCCCATCAGAGGCCAACGTCCTGACTTTC	CASSSRDSPSEANVLTF
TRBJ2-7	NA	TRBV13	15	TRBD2	TGTGCCAGCAGCTTAGGTGGGACTAGTAGGTACGAGCAGTACTTC	CASSLGGTSRYEQYF
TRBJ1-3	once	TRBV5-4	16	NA	TGTGCCAGCAGCCGGGTAACGGGAGGTTCTGGAAACACCATATATTTT	CASSRVTGGSGNTIYF
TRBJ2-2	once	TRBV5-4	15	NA	TGTGCCAGCACCCCTGGAGGCGGATACACCGGGGAGCTGTTTTTT	CASTPGGGYTGELFF
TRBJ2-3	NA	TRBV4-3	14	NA	TGCGCCAGCAGGAGGGAGAGGGCATCAGATACGCAGTATTTT	CASRRERASDTQYF
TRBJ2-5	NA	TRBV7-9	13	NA	TGTGCCAGCCAGCAGGGGAACCAAGAGACCCAGTACTTC	CASQQGNQETQYF
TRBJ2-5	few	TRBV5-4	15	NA	TGTGCCAGCAGCTCCCAGAAGGGGGACCAAGAGACCCAGTACTTC	CASSSQKGDQETQYF
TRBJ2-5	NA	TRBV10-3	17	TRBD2	TGTGCCATCAGTCCTCAGGCTAGCGGGGGAGGCCAAGAGACCCAGTACTTC	CAISPQASGGGQETQYF
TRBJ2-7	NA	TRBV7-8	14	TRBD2	TGTGCCAGCAGCTTAGGAGGGACTAGCTACGAGCAGTACTTC	CASSLGGTSYEQYF
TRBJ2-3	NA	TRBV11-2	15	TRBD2	TGTGCCAGCAGCTTATTGGCGGGAGGGACAGATACGCAGTATTTT	CASSLLAGGTDTQYF
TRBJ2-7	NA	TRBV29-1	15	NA	TGCAGCGTTGCCTACTGGGGGCAGGGTGGTTACGAGCAGTACTTC	CSVAYWGQGGYEQYF
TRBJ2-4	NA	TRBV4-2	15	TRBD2	TGTGCCAGCAGCCAGGGACTAGCAGCCAAAAACATTCAGTACTTC	CASSQGLAAKNIQYF
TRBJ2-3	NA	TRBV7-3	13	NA	TGTGCCAGCAGCTTAGGGCACACAGATACGCAGTATTTT	CASSLGHTDTQYF
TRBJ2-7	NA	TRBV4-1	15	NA	TGCGCCAGCAGCCAAGTATTAGCGGAGCACTACGAGCAGTACTTC	CASSQVLAEHYEQYF